This T cell receptor beta chain was recorded in a study of OX40 agonist ivuxolimab in advanced cancers. Study details: Every 2 weeks, patients received ivuxolimab intravenously, dosed at 0.01 to 10 mg/kg. Of mixed ages from about 23 to 79 and averaging 60 years, the group was about 80% male. Study-level points and caveats: Averaged across samples, CD8+ T cells carried more expanded clones than CD4+ did. In the 0.1 to 3.0 mg/kg range, CD4+ and CD8+ blood T cells had expanded clonally by week 6.

Germline loops: CDR1 SGHTS, CDR2 YDEGEE. V gave up 4 bases and J gave up 1 base, with 8 bases separating them. CDR3 length: 13 residues. TCRdb's copy holds only in-frame clones and misses some; the assay was immunoSEQ multiplex PCR. The data show some 100,000 clones, with almost 90% seen just once and just over 0.15% held by the top ten. For this clone: Antigen specificity is unknown.

The rearrangement uses TRBV5-8 and TRBJ2-5; D is undetermined. The sequence was collected from an adult with an advanced solid tumor such as melanoma, head and neck, liver or kidney cancer. This specimen was CD4+ or CD8+ T cells sorted from blood, taken in a trial of the OX40 agonist ivuxolimab. The DNA of the CDR3 is TGTGCCAGCAGCAGGCATTCCCAAGAGACCCAGTACTTC. Translation: CASSRHSQETQYF.